The clone carrying this T cell receptor (beta chain) was counted a few times. What it binds is not known. The protocol was immunoSEQ multiplex PCR, while the TCRdb copy is restricted to in-frame clones and leaves out a portion. Here the sample spans over 900 clones, around 25% being singletons. Noted treatment: randomized to nivolumab then ipilimumab (arm A) or the reverse (arm B). This specimen comes from a study of sequential checkpoint blockade in melanoma. Study as a whole: After both sequences, patients received maintenance nivolumab. After nivolumab or ipilimumab alone, twenty-two patients had week-13 rebiopsies.

The CDR3 covers 15 residues. Overall study results and limits: Pretreatment TIL clonality tracked with response in the nivolumab-first arm. About 30 times likelier clinical benefit followed increased tumor T-cell fraction and clonality.

The rearrangement joins TRBV1 to TRBJ2-7; the table's D call, TRBD2, has no DNA check behind it. TRBV1 is a pseudogene segment. The source was tumor tissue (inferred from file names), collected from a patient given nivolumab and ipilimumab in sequence. This TCR came from a human donor with melanoma. For the CDR3, the DNA is TGCGCCAGCGCCGTACTTAGCGGGACTTCCTACGAGCAGTACTTC. Its translation: CASAVLSGTSYEQYF.